This TCR beta chain was obtained from a study of early T cells in non-severe SARS-CoV-2 infection. Study-level background: Sequencing input comprised bulk RNA from unsorted whole blood; chain pairing was not available.

TCRdb analysed the 5' RACE reads with MiXCR anew, one entry per CDR3 protein. This table has 32,000 or so distinct CDR3 sequences, under 8% appearing once. The V and J ends lost 0 bases and 0 bases respectively, with 13 bases between them. The CDR3 is made up of 17 amino acids. The germline V gene encodes CDR1 LNHNV and CDR2 YYDKDF (reference sequence). The receptor's source is an adult who was a healthcare worker with PCR-confirmed SARS-CoV-2 infection or an uninfected control (not recorded which). What was sequenced was whole blood. The chain couples TRBV15 to TRBJ2-3; no clear D gene. The CDR3 protein is CATSRDGVSPSTDTQYF. CDR3 nucleotide sequence: TGTGCCACCAGCAGAGATGGCGTCAGCCCTAGCACAGATACGCAGTATTTT.